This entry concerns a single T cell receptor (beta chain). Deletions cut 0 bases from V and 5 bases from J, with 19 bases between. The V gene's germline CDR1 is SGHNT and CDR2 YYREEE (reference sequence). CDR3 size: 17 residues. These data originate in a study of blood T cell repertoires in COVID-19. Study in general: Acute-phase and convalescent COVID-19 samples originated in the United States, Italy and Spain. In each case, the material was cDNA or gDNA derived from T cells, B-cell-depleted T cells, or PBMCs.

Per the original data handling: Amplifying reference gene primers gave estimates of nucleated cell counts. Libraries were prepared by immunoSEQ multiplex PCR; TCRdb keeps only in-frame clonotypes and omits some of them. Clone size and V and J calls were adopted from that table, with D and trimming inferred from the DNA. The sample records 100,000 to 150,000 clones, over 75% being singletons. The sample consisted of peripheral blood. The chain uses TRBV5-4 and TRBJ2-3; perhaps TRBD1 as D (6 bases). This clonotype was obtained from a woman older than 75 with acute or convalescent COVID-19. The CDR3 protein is CASSLDRDRPRGDTQYF. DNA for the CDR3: TGTGCCAGCAGCTTGGACCGAGACAGACCCAGGGGAGATACGCAGTATTTT.